This TCR beta chain is drawn from a study of shared clonotypes between healthy human individuals. Clones were sequenced by immunoSEQ multiplex PCR, and TCRdb holds only the in-frame ones, with some missing. Here the sample spans about 2.3 million clones, 92% being singletons. This clone showed up just once. The CDR3 consists of 14 residues. CDR1 is MNHEY and CDR2 is SMNVEV in the germline V gene (reference sequence). Germline trimming cut 4 bases from V and 5 bases from J; bases unmatched to any gene: 6. The clonotype originates from a young man in good health. Some clones in this sample may be carry-over from other donors' samples. V and J are TRBV27 and TRBJ2-7; the match to TRBD1 covers 9 bases. The sample consisted of naive CD4+ T cells from PBMCs. Subset given: CD45RA+ positively selected. The CDR3 coding sequence is TGTGCCAGCAGTTACTACAGGGGGCTCAACGAGCAGTACTTC. It is translated as CASSYYRGLNEQYF.